This record concerns one T cell receptor beta chain sequence. With random hexamers, 0.5 to 1 ug RNA was reverse transcribed. TCRdb re-called the immunoSEQ multiplex PCR reads through MiXCR, storing one row per CDR3 protein. The table lists more than 150,000 distinct CDR3 sequences, approximately 93% of them singletons. The data were obtained in a study of CD8 T cells in Susac syndrome. The V end was cut by 3 bases, the J end by 0 bases, with 7 bases between. The CDR3 runs to 14 residues. Germline CDR1 is SGHAT and CDR2 is FQNNGV. Sequencing was performed on CD8+ T cells from PBMCs. This chain joins TRBV11-2 and TRBJ2-3; D is undetermined. This clonotype originated in a human donor with multiple sclerosis. The CDR3 loop is CASSFRPSTDTQYF. The CDR3 DNA is TGTGCCAGCAGCTTTCGACCGAGCACAGATACGCAGTATTTT.